The source of this TCR beta chain is a study of graft-versus-host responses after intestinal transplantation. Study-level information: Every one of the recipients received anti-thymocyte globulin induction and afterwards took tacrolimus and steroids for around 3 years.

Study conclusions and caveats: Allograft graft-versus-host to host-versus-graft clonal ratios ran high in patients with graft-donor T cell macrochimerism.

On this clone: No antigen is known for it.

Only in-frame clones appear in the TCRdb table, and some are missing; sequencing was by immunoSEQ multiplex PCR. Of fewer than 80,000 clones detected, over 90% appear once; the ten largest clones hold about 1.7%. The TCR sequence derives from a human donor who was the organ donor for an intestinal transplant. The source was unstimulated CD8+ T cells sorted from spleen or lymph node cells, collected before transplant.

CDR3 DNA: TGTGCCAGCAAACTAGGGTACGGGGACACTGAAGCTTTCTTT. This translates into CASKLGYGDTEAFF. The chain carries TRBV7-6 and TRBJ1-1, with D unresolved. Germline CDR1 is SGHVS and CDR2 is FNYEAQ. V dropped 7 bases and J dropped 3 bases, with 15 bases sitting between them. This CDR3 is built from 14 residues.